The 18 T cell receptor beta chains presented below share a single source sample, sequenced in a study of long-term antiretroviral therapy in people with HIV (dated by TCRdb to about 2022). Sequencing of the TRB variable region was done with the immunoSEQ hsTCRB v3.0 assay at survey level resolution. TCRdb took over this immuneACCESS table, retaining in-frame rearrangements with V and J assigned. Such tables are incomplete; in checked studies, under half of the missing clones stem from an unresolved V gene, and the remainder is unexplained. The sample table lists about 25,000 clones, about 88% of them with a count of one. 3.6% of the sample is held by the ten biggest clonotypes. Sequenced here: unsorted PBMCs, sampled 1.9 years after starting antiretroviral therapy. These receptors originate from a woman in her 30s with HIV.

The chain is built from TRBV5-1 and TRBJ1-1; 7 positions agree with TRBD1. The J segment lost 6 bases and the V segment lost 4 bases, leaving 9 bases of the junction unmatched. This CDR3 spans 14 amino acids. Looked up from germline, CDR1 is SGHRS and CDR2 is YFSETQ. The CDR3 sequence is CASSVTGKIAEAFF. The DNA of the CDR3 is TGCGCCAGCAGCGTGACAGGGAAGATAGCTGAAGCTTTCTTT.

J is TRBJ2-3 and V is TRBV9; 9 bases align to TRBD2. The J segment lost 2 bases and the V segment lost 3 bases, leaving 13 bases of the junction unmatched. The germline V gene encodes CDR1 SGDLS and CDR2 YYNGEE. The CDR3 sequence is 18 residues long. The CDR3 nucleotides are TGTGCCAGCAGCGCCGCGGGGGGGCCAATCCCCCCCACAGATACGCAGTATTTT. Encoded protein: CASSAAGGPIPPTDTQYF.

The chain employs TRBV9 and TRBJ2-5; D is possibly TRBD2 (6 bases). V lost 7 bases, J lost 7 bases, and 14 bases lay in between. The CDR3 loop spans 12 amino acids. Germline-derived CDR1 and CDR2 are SGDLS and YYNGEE. This CDR3 reads CASSQRRGTQYF. CDR3 nucleotides: TGTGCCAGCTCCCAGCGGAGGGGGACCCAGTACTTC.

The CDR3 DNA reads TGCAGCGTTGAACCTCGGGGGACTGAAGCTTTCTTT. Translated: CSVEPRGTEAFF. The chain is built from TRBV29-1 and TRBJ1-1; tentatively, D is TRBD1 (5 bases). The V gene's germline CDR1 is SQVTM and CDR2 ANQGSEA. Trimming took off 2 bases at V and 5 bases at J, with 9 bases between the two ends. The CDR3 has 12 residues. The whole variable domain, filled in from reference TRBV29-1 and TRBJ1-1, reads SAVISQKPSRDICQRGTSLTIQCQVDSQVTMMFWYRQQPGQSLTLIATANQGSEATYESGFVIDKFPISRPNLTFSTLTVSNMSPEDSSIYLCSVEPRGTEAFFGQGTRLTVV.

Only one count was recorded for this clone. This chain joins TRBV6-5 and TRBJ1-4, with D unclear. Germline V gives CDR1 MNHEY, CDR2 SVGAGI. This CDR3 has 12 amino acids. V was trimmed by 2 bases and J by 5 bases, leaving 3 bases between them. As DNA, the CDR3 is TGTGCCAGCAGTTACCAAAATGAAAAACTGTTTTTT. It is translated as CASSYQNEKLFF.

The rearrangement links TRBV28 to TRBJ2-7; D call uncertain. The CDR3 is made up of 17 amino acids. Germline-derived CDR1 and CDR2 are MDHEN and SYDVKM. Trimming stripped 3 bases from V and 0 bases from J, with 18 bases between. The CDR3 spells CASSFHLAVVSSYEQYF. In nucleotides, the CDR3 is TGTGCCAGCAGTTTTCATTTGGCTGTGGTAAGCTCCTACGAGCAGTACTTC.

The V gene is TRBV5-1, the J gene TRBJ1-1, with 8 bases fitting TRBD1. CDR1 and CDR2 (germline): SGHRS, YFSETQ. Trimming took 3 bases from V and 1 from J; bases not matched to a gene: 2. The length of the CDR3 is 14 residues. This chain's CDR3 is CASSSTGGNTEAFF. DNA for the CDR3: TGCGCCAGCAGCTCTACAGGGGGGAACACTGAAGCTTTCTTT.

The rearrangement joins TRBV7-3 to TRBJ2-2; possible D gene TRBD2, 5 bases. The V gene lost 3 bases and the J gene lost 0 bases, with 11 bases spanning the gap. This CDR3 comprises 16 residues. CDR1 is SGHTA, CDR2 FQGTGA, per germline. Written as DNA, the CDR3 is TGTGCCAGCAGCTTCACGGGGATCGCGAACACCGGGGAGCTGTTTTTT. This sequence encodes CASSFTGIANTGELFF. Looking up the rest from reference TRBV7-3 and TRBJ2-2 gives the full variable domain: GAGVSQTPSNKVTEKGKYVELRCDPISGHTALYWYRQSLGQGPEFLIYFQGTGAADDSGLPNDRFFAVRPEGSVSTLKIQRTERGDSAVYLCASSFTGIANTGELFFGEGSRLTVL.

The chain employs TRBV18 and TRBJ1-3; 8 positions agree with TRBD1. Germline CDR1 KGHSH, CDR2 LQKENI. The CDR3 contains 16 residues. V was clipped by 6 bases and J by 0 bases; unmatched bases: 7. Here the CDR3 DNA reads TGTGCCAGCTCGACAGGGGTCACGGCCTCTGGAAACACCATATATTTT. Protein product: CASSTGVTASGNTIYF.

The V call is TRBV30, the J call TRBJ1-3; possible D gene TRBD1, 6 bases. This CDR3 has 21 amino acids. With 0 bases removed from V and 0 bases from J, the gap between germline ends came to 27 bases. CDR1 is GTSNPN and CDR2 is SVGIG in the germline V gene (reference sequence). As DNA, the CDR3 is TGTGCCTGGAGTGTAAGAGTGGGGGGCAGGGCCTCAGGAAGCTCTGGAAACACCATATATTTT. It is translated as CAWSVRVGGRASGSSGNTIYF.

In its sample, this clone was seen once. J is TRBJ1-1 and V is TRBV2, with D uncertain. This CDR3 spans 13 amino acids. V shed 7 bases and J shed 5 bases, with 14 bases lying between them. Germline values: CDR1 SNHLY, CDR2 FYNNEI. Here the CDR3 reads CASNVALGTEAFF. CDR3 nucleotides: TGTGCCAGCAACGTCGCGCTTGGGACTGAAGCTTTCTTT.

This rearrangement joins TRBV28 to TRBJ2-7, with D unclear. Trimming took 6 bases from V and 3 from J, leaving 15 bases between them. Germline V gene sequence: CDR1 MDHEN, CDR2 SYDVKM. The CDR3 length is 14 residues. The CDR3 DNA reads as TGTGCCAGCAGCCCGATGCGTCTAGACTACGAGCAGTACGTC. Its translation is CASSPMRLDYEQYV.

The rearrangement uses TRBV6-5 and TRBJ1-6; no clear D. Germline CDR1 reads MNHEY; CDR2 reads SVGAGI. This CDR3 has 16 amino acids. Trimming stripped 4 bases from V and 15 bases from J, with 25 bases between. CDR3 bases: TGTGCCAGCAGTTCACACAGTAGGGCCCCTGCGTGGGTCCTCCACTTT. Amino acid sequence: CASSSHSRAPAWVLHF.

The V gene is TRBV15, the J gene TRBJ1-1; TRBD1 is a possible D gene (6 bases). The V gene lost 6 bases and the J gene lost 4 bases, with 15 bases spanning the gap. Germline-derived CDR1 and CDR2 are LNHNV and YYDKDF (reference sequence). The CDR3 covers 14 residues. The CDR3 DNA follows: TGTGCCACCAGTACAGGGTCCTTGGGCACTGAAGCTTTCTTT. It codes for CATSTGSLGTEAFF.

The chain employs TRBV27 and TRBJ1-2; 9 positions match TRBD1. This CDR3 region has 15 residues. The J segment lost 5 bases and the V segment lost 5 bases, leaving 9 bases of the junction unmatched. Germline values: CDR1 MNHEY, CDR2 SMNVEV (reference sequence). This CDR3 is CASSIQGTGRYGYTF. The CDR3, as DNA: TGTGCCAGCAGTATCCAGGGGACAGGGCGGTATGGCTACACCTTC.

V is TRBV28 and J is TRBJ1-2, with D perhaps matching TRBD1 (5 bases). CDR1 and CDR2 (germline): MDHEN, SYDVKM. V was pared by 6 bases and J by 6 bases, with 23 bases between. CDR3 length equals 16 residues. The CDR3 nucleotides read TGTGCCAGCAGCTCTGCAGGGCAGACTTCATATGATGGCTACACCTTC. Translation: CASSSAGQTSYDGYTF.

The chain couples TRBV29-1 to TRBJ1-2; no definite D call. The V gene lost 3 bases and the J gene lost 5 bases, with 10 bases spanning the gap. Germline values: CDR1 SQVTM, CDR2 ANQGSEA. There are 12 residues in the CDR3. The CDR3 here is CSVELGIYGYTF. As DNA, the CDR3 is TGCAGCGTTGAGCTCGGAATATATGGCTACACCTTC.

The chain uses TRBV11-2 and TRBJ1-3; D is uncertain. V lost 5 bases and J lost 0, with 5 bases in between. CDR3 length: 13 residues. Germline lookup yields CDR1 SGHAT and CDR2 FQNNGV. CDR3 coding DNA: TGTGCCAGCAGCACCTACTCTGGAAACACCATATATTTT. Encoded protein: CASSTYSGNTIYF.